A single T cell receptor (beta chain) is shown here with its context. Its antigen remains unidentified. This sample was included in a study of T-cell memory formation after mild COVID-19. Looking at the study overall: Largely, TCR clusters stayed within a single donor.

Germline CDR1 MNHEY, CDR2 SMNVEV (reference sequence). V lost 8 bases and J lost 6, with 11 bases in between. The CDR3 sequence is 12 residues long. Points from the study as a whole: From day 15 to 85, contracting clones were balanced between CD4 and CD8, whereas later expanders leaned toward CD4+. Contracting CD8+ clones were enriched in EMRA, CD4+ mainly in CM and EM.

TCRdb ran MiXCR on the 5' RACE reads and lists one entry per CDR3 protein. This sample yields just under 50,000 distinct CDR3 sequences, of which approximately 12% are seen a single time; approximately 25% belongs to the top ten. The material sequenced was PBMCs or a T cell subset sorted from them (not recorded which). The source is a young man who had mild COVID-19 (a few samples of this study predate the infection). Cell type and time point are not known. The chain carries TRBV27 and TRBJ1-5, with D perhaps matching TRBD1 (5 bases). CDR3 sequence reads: CASQGVGQPQHF. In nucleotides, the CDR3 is TGTGCCAGCCAGGGTGTGGGTCAGCCCCAGCATTTT.